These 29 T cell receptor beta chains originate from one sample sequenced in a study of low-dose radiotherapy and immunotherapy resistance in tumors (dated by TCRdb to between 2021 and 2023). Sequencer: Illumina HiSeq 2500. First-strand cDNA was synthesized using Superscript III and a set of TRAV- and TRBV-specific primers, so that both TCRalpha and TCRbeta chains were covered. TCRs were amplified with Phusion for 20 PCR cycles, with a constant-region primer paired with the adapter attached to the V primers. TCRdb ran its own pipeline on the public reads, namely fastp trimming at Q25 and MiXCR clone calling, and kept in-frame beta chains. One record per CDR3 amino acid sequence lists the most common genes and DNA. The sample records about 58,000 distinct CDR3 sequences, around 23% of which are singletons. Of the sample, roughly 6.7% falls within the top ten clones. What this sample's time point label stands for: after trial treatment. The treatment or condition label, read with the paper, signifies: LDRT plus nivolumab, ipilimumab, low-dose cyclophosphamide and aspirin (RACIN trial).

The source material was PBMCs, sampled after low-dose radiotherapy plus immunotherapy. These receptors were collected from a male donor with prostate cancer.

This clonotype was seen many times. The CDR3 region has the DNA TGTGCCGGGATCCAGCAGGGAACAGATACGCAGTATTTT. Translation: CAGIQQGTDTQYF. V usage is TRBV30 and J usage is TRBJ2-3; a possible D gene is TRBD1 (5 bases). The V end lost 8 bases, the J end lost 3 bases, and 15 bases lay between the germline ends. The CDR3 spans 13 residues. The V gene's germline CDR1 is GTSNPN and CDR2 SVGIG (reference sequence).

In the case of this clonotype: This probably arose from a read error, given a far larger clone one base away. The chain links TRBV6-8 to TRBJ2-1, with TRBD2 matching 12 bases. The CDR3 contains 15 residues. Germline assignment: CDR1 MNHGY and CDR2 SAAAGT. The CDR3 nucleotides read TGTGCCAGCAGTGAAGCTAGCGGGGGGGCCAATGAGCAGATCTTC. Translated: CASSEASGGANEQIF.

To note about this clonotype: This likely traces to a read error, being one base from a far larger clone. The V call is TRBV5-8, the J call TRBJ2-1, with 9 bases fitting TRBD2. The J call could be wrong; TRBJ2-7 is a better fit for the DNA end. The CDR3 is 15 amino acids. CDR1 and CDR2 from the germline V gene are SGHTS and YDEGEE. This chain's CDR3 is CASNLAGSTYNEQYF. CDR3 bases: TGTGCCAGCAATCTAGCGGGATCAACCTACAATGAGCAGTACTTC.

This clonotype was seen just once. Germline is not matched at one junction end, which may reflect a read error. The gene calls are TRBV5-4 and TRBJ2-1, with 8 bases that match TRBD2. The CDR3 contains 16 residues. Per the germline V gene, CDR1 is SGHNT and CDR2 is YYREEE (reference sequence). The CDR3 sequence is CASNLPGGGLINEQFF. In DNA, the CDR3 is TGTGCCAGCAACTTGCCCGGCGGGGGGCTGATCAATGAGCAGTTCTTC.

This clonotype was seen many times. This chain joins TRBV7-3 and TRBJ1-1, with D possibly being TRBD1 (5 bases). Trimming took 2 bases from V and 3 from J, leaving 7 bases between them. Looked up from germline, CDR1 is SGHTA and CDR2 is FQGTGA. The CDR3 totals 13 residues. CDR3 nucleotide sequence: TGTGCCAGCAGCTTAGACAGAGACACTGAAGCTTTCTTT. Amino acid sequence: CASSLDRDTEAFF. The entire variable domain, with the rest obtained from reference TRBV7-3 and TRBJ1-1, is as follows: GAGVSQTPSNKVTEKGKYVELRCDPISGHTALYWYRQSLGQGPEFLIYFQGTGAADDSGLPNDRFFAVRPEGSVSTLKIQRTERGDSAVYLCASSLDRDTEAFFGQGTRLTVV.

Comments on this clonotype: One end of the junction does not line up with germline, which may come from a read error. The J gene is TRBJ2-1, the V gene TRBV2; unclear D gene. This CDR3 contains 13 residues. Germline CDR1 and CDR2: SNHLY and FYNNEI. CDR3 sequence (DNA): TGTGCCAGCAGTATCAACACCTGCAATGGGCAGTTCTTC. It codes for CASSINTCNGQFF.

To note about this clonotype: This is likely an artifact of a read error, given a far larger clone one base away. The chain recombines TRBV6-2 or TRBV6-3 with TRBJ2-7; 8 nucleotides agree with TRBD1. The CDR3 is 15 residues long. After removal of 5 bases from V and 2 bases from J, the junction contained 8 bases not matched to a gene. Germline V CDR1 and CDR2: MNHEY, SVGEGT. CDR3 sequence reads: CASSDPTGATYEQYF. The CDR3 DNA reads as TGTGCCAGCAGTGACCCGACAGGGGCAACCTACGAGCAGTACTTC.

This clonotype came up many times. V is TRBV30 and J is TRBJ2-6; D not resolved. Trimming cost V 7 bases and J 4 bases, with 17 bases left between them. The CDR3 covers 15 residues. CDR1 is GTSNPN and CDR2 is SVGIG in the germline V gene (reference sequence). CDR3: CAYAHGPGGANVLTF. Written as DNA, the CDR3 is TGTGCCTACGCTCACGGGCCCGGAGGGGCCAACGTCCTGACTTTC.

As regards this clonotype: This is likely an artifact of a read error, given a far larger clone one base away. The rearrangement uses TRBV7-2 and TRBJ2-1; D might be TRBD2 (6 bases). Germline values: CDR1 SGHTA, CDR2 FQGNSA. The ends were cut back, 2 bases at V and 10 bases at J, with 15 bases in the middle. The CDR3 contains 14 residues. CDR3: CASSLSTGVYEQFF. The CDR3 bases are TGTGCCAGCAGCTTATCGACGGGGGTATACGAGCAGTTCTTC.

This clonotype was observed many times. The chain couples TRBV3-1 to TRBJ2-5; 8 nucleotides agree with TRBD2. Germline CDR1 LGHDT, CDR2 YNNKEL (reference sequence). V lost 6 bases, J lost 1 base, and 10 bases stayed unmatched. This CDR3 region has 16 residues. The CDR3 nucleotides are TGTGCCAGCAGTCCCGGGTTGAGCGGGGGCCAAGAGACCCAGTACTTC. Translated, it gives CASSPGLSGGQETQYF.

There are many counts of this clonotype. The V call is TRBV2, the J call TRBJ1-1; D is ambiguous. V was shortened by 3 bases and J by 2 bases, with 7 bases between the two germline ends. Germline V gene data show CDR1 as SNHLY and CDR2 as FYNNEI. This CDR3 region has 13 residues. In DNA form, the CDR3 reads TGTGCCAGCAGTGACCAGAGAAACACTGAAGCTTTCTTT. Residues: CASSDQRNTEAFF. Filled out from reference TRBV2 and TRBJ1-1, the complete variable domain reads EPEVTQTPSHQVTQMGQEVILRCVPISNHLYFYWYRQILGQKVEFLVSFYNNEISEKSEIFDDQFSVERPDGSNFTLKIRSTKLEDSAMYFCASSDQRNTEAFFGQGTRLTVV.

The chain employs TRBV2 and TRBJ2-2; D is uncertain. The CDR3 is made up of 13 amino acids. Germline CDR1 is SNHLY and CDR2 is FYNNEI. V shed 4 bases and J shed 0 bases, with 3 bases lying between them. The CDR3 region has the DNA TGTGCCAGCAGTGTCACGAACACCGGGGAGCTGTTTTTT. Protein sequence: CASSVTNTGELFF.

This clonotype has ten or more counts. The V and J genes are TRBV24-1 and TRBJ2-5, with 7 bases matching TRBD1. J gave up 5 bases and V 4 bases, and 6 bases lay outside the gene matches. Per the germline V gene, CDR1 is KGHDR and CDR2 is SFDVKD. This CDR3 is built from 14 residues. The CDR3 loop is CATSDDRVGETQYF. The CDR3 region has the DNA TGTGCCACCAGTGACGACAGGGTTGGCGAGACCCAGTACTTC.

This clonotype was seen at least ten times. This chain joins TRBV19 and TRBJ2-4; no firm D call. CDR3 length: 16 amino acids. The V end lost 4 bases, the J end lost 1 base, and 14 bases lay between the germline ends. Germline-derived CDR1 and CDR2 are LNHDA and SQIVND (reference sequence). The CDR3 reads CASSTHQAGAKNIQYF. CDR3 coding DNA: TGTGCCAGTAGTACCCACCAGGCTGGGGCCAAAAACATTCAGTACTTC.

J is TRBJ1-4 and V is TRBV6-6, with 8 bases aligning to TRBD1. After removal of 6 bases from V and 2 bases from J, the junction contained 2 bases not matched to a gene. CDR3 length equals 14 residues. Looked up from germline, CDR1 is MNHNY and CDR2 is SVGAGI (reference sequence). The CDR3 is CASRDRVTNEKLFF. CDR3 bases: TGTGCCAGCAGGGACAGGGTTACTAATGAAAAACTGTTTTTT.

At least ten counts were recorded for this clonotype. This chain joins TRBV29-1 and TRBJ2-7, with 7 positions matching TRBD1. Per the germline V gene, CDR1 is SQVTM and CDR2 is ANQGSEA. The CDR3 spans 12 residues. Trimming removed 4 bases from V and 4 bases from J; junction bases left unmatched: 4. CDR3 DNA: TGCAGCGTTGGAGTACAGGGGTACGAGCAGTACTTC. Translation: CSVGVQGYEQYF.

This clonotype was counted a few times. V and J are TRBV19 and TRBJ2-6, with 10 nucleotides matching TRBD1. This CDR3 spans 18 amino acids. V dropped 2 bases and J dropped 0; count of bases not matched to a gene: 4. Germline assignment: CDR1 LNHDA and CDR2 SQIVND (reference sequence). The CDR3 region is CASSIRGTGVSGANVLTF. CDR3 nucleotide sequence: TGTGCCAGTAGTATACGGGGGACAGGGGTCTCTGGGGCCAACGTCCTGACTTTC.

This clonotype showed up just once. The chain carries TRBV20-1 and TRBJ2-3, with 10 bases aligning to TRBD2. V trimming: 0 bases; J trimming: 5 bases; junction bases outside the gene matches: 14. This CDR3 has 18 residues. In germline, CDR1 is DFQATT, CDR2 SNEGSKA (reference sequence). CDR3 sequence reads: CSARDEAGGPVSLDTQYF. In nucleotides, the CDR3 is TGCAGTGCTAGAGATGAAGCGGGAGGGCCAGTCAGTTTAGATACGCAGTATTTT.

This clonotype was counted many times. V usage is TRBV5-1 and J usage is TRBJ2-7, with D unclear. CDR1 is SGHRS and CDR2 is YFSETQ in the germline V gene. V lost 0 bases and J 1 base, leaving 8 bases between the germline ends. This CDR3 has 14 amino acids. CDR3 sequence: CASSLGQTSYEQYF. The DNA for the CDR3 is TGCGCCAGCAGCTTGGGGCAGACGTCCTACGAGCAGTACTTC.

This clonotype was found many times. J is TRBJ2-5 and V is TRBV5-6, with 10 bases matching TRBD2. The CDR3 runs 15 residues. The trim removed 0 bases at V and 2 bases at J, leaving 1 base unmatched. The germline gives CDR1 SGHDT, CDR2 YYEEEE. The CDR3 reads CASSLERGGQETQYF. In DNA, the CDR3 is TGTGCCAGCAGCTTGGAGCGGGGGGGACAAGAGACCCAGTACTTC.

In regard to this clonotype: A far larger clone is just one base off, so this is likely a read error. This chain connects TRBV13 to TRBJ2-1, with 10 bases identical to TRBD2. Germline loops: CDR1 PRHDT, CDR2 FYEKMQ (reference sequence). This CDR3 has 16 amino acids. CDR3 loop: CATSRDQREGRNERFF. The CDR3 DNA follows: TGTGCCACCAGCAGAGACCAGCGGGAGGGCCGCAATGAGCGGTTCTTC.

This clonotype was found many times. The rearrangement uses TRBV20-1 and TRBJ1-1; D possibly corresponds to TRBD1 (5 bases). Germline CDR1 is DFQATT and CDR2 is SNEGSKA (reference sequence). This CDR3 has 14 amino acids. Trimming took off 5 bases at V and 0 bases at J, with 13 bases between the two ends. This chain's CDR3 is CSASRTNMNTEAFF. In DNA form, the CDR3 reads TGCAGTGCTTCGAGGACAAATATGAACACTGAAGCTTTCTTT.

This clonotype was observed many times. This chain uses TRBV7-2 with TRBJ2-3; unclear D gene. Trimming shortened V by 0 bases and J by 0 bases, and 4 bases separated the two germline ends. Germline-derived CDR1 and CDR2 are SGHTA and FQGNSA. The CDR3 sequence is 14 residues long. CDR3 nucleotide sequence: TGTGCCAGCAGCTTAGCGCCTAGCACAGATACGCAGTATTTT. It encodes CASSLAPSTDTQYF.

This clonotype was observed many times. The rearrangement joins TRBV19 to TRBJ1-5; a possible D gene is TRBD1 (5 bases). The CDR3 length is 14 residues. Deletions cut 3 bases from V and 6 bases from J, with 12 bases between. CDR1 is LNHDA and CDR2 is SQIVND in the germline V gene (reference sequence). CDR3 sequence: CASSMSGRGQPQHF. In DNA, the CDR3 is TGTGCCAGTAGTATGTCAGGGCGCGGTCAGCCCCAGCATTTT.

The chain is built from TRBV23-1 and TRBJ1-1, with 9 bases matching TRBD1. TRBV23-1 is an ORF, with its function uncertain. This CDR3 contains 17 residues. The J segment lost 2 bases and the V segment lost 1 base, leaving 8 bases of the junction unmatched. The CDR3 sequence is CASSQLANRGPNTEAFF. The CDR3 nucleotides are TGCGCCAGCAGTCAATTAGCGAACAGGGGGCCAAACACTGAAGCTTTCTTT.

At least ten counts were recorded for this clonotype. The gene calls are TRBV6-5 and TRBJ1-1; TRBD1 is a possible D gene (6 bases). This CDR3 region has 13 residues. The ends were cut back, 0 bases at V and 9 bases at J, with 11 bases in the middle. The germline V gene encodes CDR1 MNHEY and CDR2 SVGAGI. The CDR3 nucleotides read TGTGCCAGCAGTTACTCGACCGGGACACAAGCTTTCTTT. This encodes CASSYSTGTQAFF.

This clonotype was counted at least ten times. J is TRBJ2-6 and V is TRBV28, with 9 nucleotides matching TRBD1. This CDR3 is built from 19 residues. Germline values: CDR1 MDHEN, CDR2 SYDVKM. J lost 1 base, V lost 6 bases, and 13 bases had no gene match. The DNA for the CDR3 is TGTGCCAGCAGAGCTTTAGGGGGACAGGGTTTTTCTGGGGCCAACGTCCTGACTTTC. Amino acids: CASRALGGQGFSGANVLTF.

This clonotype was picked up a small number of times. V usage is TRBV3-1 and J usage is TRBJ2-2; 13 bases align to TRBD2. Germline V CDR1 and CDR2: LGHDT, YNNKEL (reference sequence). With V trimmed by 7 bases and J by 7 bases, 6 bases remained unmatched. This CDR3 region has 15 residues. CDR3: CASTGLAGVGGELFF. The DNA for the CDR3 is TGTGCCAGCACCGGACTAGCGGGAGTTGGCGGGGAGCTGTTTTTT.

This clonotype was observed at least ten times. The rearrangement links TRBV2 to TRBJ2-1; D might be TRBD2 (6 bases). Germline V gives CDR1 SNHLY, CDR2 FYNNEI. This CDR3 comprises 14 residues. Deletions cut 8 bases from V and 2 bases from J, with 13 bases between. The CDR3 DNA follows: TGTGCCAGCCGACTAGTGCAAACCTACAATGAGCAGTTCTTC. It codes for CASRLVQTYNEQFF.